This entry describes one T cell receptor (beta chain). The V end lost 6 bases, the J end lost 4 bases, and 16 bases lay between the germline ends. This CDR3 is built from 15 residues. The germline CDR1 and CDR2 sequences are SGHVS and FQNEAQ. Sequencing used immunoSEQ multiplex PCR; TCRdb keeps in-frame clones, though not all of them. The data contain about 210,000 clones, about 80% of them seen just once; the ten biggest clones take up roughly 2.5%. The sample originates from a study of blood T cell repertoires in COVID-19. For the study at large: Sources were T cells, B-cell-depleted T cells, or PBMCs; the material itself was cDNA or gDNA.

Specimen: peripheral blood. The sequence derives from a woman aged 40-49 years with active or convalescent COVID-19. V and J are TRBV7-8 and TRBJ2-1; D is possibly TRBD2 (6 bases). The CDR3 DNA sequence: TGTGCCAGCAGAAAAACTAGGGCGGGATACAATGAGCAGTTCTTC. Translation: CASRKTRAGYNEQFF.